This T cell receptor beta chain originates from a study of cytomegalovirus exposure and HLA in healthy donors. Across the study: Earlier sequencing of some 180 million T cells yielded 90 million to 140 million unique TCR beta sequences.

Study-level points and caveats: Most subjects had HLA-A and HLA-B alleles reportedly predicted accurately by TCR beta sequences. Several V segments, TRBV6-2 and TRBV6-3 among them, could not be told apart and were dropped. Earlier findings revealed that most TCR beta V segments proved productive either about 87% or about 30% of the time.

V lost 4 bases and J lost 6, with 12 bases in between. The germline CDR1 and CDR2 sequences are MNHNY and SVGAGI (reference sequence). The CDR3 extends over 13 amino acids. The PCR made use of 60 Vbeta and 13 Jbeta primers. Using immunoSEQ multiplex PCR, the repertoire was profiled, and TCRdb retains in-frame clones only, with some absent. This table holds 200,000 or so clones, around 81% found once. This clone has just a few counts. Its antigen is unidentified. V and J are TRBV6-6 and TRBJ1-2; possible D gene TRBD1, 5 bases. What was sequenced was PBMCs. The receptor was derived from a woman in her late teens or twenties in good health and CMV-seropositive. CDR3 nucleotides: TGTGCCAGCAGTTGGTTGACAGAGCATGGCTACACCTTC. It encodes CASSWLTEHGYTF.